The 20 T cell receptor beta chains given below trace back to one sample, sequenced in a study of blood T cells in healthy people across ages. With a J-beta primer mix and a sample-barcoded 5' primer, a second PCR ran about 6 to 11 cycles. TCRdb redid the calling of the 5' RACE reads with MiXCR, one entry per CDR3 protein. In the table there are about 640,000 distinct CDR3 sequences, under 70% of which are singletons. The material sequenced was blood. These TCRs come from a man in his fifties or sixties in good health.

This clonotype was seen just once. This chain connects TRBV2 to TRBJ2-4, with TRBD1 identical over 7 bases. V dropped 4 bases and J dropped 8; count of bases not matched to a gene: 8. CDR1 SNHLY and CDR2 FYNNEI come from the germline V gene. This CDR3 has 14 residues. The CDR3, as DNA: TGTGCCAGCAGTGCGACAGGGTTTAGGGACATTCAGTACTTC. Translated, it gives CASSATGFRDIQYF.

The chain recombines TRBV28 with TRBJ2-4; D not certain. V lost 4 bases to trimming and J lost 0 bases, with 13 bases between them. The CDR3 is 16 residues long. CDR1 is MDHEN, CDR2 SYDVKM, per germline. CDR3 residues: CASSSQEFRAKNIQYF. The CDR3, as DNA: TGTGCCAGCAGTTCCCAGGAGTTCAGAGCCAAAAACATTCAGTACTTC.

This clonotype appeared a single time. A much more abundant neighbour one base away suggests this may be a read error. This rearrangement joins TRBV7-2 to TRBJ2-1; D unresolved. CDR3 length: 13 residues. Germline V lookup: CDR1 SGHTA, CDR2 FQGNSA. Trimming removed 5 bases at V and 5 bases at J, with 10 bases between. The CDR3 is CASSVSPNNEQFF. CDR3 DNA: TGTGCCAGCAGCGTGTCCCCGAACAATGAGCAGTTCTTC.

This CDR3 is CASSLDGGAVETQYF. The CDR3 DNA follows: TGTGCCAGCAGCTTAGATGGGGGGGCAGTCGAGACCCAGTACTTC. The gene calls are TRBV11-2 and TRBJ2-5; possible D gene TRBD2, 7 bases. V was pared by 0 bases and J by 5 bases, with 13 bases between. The germline V gene has CDR1 SGHAT and CDR2 FQNNGV. CDR3 size: 15 residues.

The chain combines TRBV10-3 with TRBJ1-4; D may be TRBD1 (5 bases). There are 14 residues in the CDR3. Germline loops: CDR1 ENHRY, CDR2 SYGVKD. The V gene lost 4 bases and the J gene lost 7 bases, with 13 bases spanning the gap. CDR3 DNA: TGTGCCATCAGTGCCGGGCAGGGAGGTGAAAAACTGTTTTTT. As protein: CAISAGQGGEKLFF.

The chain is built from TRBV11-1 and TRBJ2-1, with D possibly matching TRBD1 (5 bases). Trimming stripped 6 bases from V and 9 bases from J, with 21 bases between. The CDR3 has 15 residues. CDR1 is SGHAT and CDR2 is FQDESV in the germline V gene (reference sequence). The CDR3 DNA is TGTGCCAGCAGGAGTTGGGGCGCCGGCGGAGCTGAGCAGTTCTTC. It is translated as CASRSWGAGGAEQFF.

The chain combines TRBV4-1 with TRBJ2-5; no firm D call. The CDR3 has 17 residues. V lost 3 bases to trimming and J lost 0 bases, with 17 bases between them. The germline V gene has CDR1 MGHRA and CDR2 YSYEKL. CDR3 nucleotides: TGCGCCAGCAGCCATCCCCGCTCCGGAAGGGACCAAGAGACCCAGTACTTC. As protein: CASSHPRSGRDQETQYF.

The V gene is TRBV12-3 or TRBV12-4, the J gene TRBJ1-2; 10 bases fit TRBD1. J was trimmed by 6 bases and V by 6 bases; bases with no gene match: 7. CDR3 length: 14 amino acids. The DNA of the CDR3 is TGTGCCAGCAGAGAGATGGGACAGGGGAATGGCTACACCTTC. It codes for CASREMGQGNGYTF.

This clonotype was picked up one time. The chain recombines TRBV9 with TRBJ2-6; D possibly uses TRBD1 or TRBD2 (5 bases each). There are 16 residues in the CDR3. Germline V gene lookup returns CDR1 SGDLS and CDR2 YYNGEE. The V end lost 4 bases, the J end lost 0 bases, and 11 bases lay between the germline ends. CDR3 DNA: TGTGCCAGCAGCCCTCCAGGGACCTCTGGGGCCAACGTCCTGACTTTC. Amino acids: CASSPPGTSGANVLTF.

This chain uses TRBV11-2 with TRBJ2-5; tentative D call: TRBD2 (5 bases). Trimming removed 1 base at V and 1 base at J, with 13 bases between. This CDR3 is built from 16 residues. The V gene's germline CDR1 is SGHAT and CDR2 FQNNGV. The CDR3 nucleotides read TGTGCCAGCAGCTTAGTCCGGGGTGGGATCCAAGAGACCCAGTACTTC. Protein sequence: CASSLVRGGIQETQYF.

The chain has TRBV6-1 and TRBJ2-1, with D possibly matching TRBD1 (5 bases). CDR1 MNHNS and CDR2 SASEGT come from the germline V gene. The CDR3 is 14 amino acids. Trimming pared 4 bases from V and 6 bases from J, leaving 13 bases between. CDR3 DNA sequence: TGTGCCAGCAGTGCCATCCCCCAGGGCAATGAGCAGTTCTTC. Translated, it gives CASSAIPQGNEQFF.

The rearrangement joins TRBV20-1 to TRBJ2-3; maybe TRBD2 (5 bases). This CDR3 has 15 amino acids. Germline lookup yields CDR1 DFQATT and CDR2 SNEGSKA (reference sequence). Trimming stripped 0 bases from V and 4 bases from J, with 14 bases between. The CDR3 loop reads CSARDPLGRADTQYF. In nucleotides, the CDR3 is TGCAGTGCTAGAGATCCACTAGGGAGAGCAGATACGCAGTATTTT.

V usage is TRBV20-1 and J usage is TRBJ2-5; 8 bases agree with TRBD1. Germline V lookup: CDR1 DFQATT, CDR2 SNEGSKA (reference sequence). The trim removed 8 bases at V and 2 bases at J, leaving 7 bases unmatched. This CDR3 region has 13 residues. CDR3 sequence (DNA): TGCAGTACCGGACAGGGACCTCAAGAGACCCAGTACTTC. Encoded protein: CSTGQGPQETQYF.

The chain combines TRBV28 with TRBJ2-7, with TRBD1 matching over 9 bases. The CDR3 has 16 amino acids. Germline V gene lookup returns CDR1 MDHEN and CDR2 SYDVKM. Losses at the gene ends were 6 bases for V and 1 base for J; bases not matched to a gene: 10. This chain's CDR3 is CASRGLGTGISYEQYF. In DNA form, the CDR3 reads TGTGCCAGCAGGGGATTGGGGACAGGGATATCCTACGAGCAGTACTTC.

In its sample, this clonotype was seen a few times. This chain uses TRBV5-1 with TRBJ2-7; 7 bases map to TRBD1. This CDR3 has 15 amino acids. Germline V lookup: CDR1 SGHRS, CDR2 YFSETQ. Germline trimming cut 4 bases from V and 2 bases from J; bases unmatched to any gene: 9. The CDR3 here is CASSPSGQAPYEQYF. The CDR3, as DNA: TGCGCCAGCAGCCCCTCCGGACAGGCACCCTACGAGCAGTACTTC.

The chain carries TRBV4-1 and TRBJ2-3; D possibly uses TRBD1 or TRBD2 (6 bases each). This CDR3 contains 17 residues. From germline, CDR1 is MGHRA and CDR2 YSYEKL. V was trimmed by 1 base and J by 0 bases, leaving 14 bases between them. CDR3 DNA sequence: TGCGCCAGCAGCCAAGGGGGGGCGGGACGGAGCACAGATACGCAGTATTTT. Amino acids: CASSQGGAGRSTDTQYF.

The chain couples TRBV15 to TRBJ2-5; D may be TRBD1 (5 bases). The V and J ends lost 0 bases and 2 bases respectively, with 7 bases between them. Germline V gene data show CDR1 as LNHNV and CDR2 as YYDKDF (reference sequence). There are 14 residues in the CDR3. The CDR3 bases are TGTGCCACCAGCAGAGATCGACAGCAAGAGACCCAGTACTTC. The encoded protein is CATSRDRQQETQYF. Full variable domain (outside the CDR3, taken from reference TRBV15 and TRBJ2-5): DAMVIQNPRYQVTQFGKPVTLSCSQTLNHNVMYWYQQKSSQAPKLLFHYYDKDFNNEADTPDNFQSRRPNTSFCFLDIRSPGLGDTAMYLCATSRDRQQETQYFGPGTRLLVL.

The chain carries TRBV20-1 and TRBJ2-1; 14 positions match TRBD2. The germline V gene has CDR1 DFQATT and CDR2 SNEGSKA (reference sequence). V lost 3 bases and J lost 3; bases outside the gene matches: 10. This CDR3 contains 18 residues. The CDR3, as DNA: TGCAGTGCTAGCTCTCTGCCCGGGACTAGCGGGGGCTACAATGAGCAGTTCTTC. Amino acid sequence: CSASSLPGTSGGYNEQFF.

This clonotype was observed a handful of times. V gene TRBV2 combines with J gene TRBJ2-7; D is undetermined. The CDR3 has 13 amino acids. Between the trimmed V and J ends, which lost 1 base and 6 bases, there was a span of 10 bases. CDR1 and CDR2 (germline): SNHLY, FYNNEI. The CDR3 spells CASSEERDREQYF. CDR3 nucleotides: TGTGCCAGCAGTGAAGAACGAGATCGCGAGCAGTACTTC.

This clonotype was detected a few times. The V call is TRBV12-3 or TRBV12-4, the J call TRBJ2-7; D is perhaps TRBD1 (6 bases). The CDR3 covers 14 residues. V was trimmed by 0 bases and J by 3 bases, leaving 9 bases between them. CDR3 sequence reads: CASSLAGQLYEQYF. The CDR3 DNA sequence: TGTGCCAGCAGTTTAGCCGGACAGCTCTACGAGCAGTACTTC.